Following are 31 T cell receptor beta chains from one sample sequenced in a study of identical twins. TCRdb re-called the 5' RACE reads through MiXCR, storing one row per CDR3 protein. The table shows roughly 230,000 distinct CDR3 sequences, with approximately 8.3% occurring only once. These data were also reused for a study on yellow fever vaccine responses in identical twins.

Input material: CD8+ T cells sorted from blood. All receptors derive from a woman between 18 and 30 years old in good health.

This clonotype was observed at least ten times. The genes are TRBV6-6 and TRBJ2-5; possibly TRBD2 for D (5 bases). Germline V CDR1 and CDR2: MNHNY, SVGAGI (reference sequence). Trimming removed 8 bases at V and 5 bases at J, with 12 bases between. This CDR3 contains 12 residues. The CDR3 spells CASDGSGETQYF. CDR3 DNA sequence: TGTGCCAGCGATGGATCGGGGGAGACCCAGTACTTC.

This clonotype came up a few times. CDR3 sequence reads: CSARGSGTSGTLYEQYF. For the CDR3, the DNA is TGCAGTGCTAGGGGGTCCGGGACTAGCGGGACTCTATACGAGCAGTACTTC. V gene TRBV20-1 combines with J gene TRBJ2-7, with 13 bases fitting TRBD2. This CDR3 comprises 17 residues. Germline CDR1 DFQATT, CDR2 SNEGSKA (reference sequence). Trimming removed 3 bases from V and 4 bases from J; junction bases left unmatched: 12.

This chain connects TRBV24-1 to TRBJ2-1; TRBD1 agrees at 8 bases. The germline gives CDR1 KGHDR, CDR2 SFDVKD. This CDR3 is built from 12 residues. J lost 15 bases, V lost 4 bases, and 7 bases had no gene match. CDR3 nucleotide sequence: TGTGCCACCAGTGAGCCCCGGACAGGGCGGTTCTTC. Amino acids: CATSEPRTGRFF.

Many counts were recorded for this clonotype. The chain has TRBV4-3 and TRBJ2-7; D is unresolved. This CDR3 has 15 residues. Trimming shortened V by 0 bases and J by 5 bases, and 14 bases separated the two germline ends. Germline V gene sequence: CDR1 LGHNA, CDR2 YSLEER. The CDR3 protein is CASSQDRLLLDEQYF. Written as DNA, the CDR3 is TGCGCCAGCAGCCAAGATAGGCTCCTACTGGACGAGCAGTACTTC.

This chain uses TRBV7-9 with TRBJ2-3, with D unclear. The germline V and J ends were trimmed by 3 bases and 2 bases, with 9 bases remaining between them. This CDR3 contains 14 residues. Germline V gene sequence: CDR1 SEHNR, CDR2 FQNEAQ (reference sequence). CDR3 DNA: TGTGCCAGCAGCTTTAAGGGTATCACAGATACGCAGTATTTT. Translated: CASSFKGITDTQYF.

The chain employs TRBV13 and TRBJ2-1, with 12 bases aligning to TRBD1. Germline assignment: CDR1 PRHDT and CDR2 FYEKMQ (reference sequence). The CDR3 extends over 14 amino acids. J was trimmed by 8 bases and V by 6 bases; bases with no gene match: 5. The CDR3 sequence: CASSLGQGAYEQFF. The DNA of the CDR3 is TGTGCCAGCAGTTTGGGACAGGGGGCGTATGAGCAGTTCTTC.

V gene TRBV12-3 or TRBV12-4 combines with J gene TRBJ2-1; 13 bases align to TRBD2. Trimming cost V 5 bases and J 12 bases; bases outside gene matches: 4. The CDR3 loop spans 13 amino acids. This CDR3 is CASSGTSGERQFF. The CDR3 bases are TGTGCCAGCAGTGGGACTAGCGGGGAAAGGCAGTTCTTC.

The chain links TRBV20-1 to TRBJ2-7; D is possibly TRBD2 (6 bases). V was trimmed by 6 bases and J by 0 bases, leaving 15 bases between them. The CDR3 extends over 14 amino acids. Looked up from germline, CDR1 is DFQATT and CDR2 is SNEGSKA (reference sequence). The CDR3 bases are TGCAGTGCCCGACCGGGACTTAACTCCTACGAGCAGTACTTC. This codes for CSARPGLNSYEQYF.

This clonotype showed up many times. One junction end does not reproduce the germline sequence, and a read error may be involved. This sequence joins TRBV7-7 and TRBJ2-1; D is perhaps TRBD1 (6 bases). Germline values: CDR1 SSHAT, CDR2 FNYEAQ (reference sequence). The CDR3 covers 15 residues. The DNA for the CDR3 is TGTGCTAGCAGTCAGGAACAGGGTATTGGCAATGAGCAGTTCTTC. Protein: CASSQEQGIGNEQFF.

This clonotype was seen a few times. The chain is built from TRBV7-8 and TRBJ1-1, with no clear D. CDR3 length: 12 residues. V lost 8 bases and J 1 base, leaving 8 bases between the germline ends. Germline CDR1 and CDR2: SGHVS and FQNEAQ. The chain's CDR3 is CASGRENTEAFF. CDR3 in DNA: TGTGCCAGCGGTAGGGAGAACACTGAAGCTTTCTTT.

This clonotype was found many times. The CDR3 is CAISESGLAVLANYGYTF. The CDR3 DNA sequence: TGTGCCATCAGTGAGTCCGGTCTGGCAGTCTTAGCTAACTATGGCTACACCTTC. The chain recombines TRBV10-3 with TRBJ1-2, with D unclear. The germline V gene encodes CDR1 ENHRY and CDR2 SYGVKD. Trimming removed 0 bases at V and 0 bases at J, with 17 bases between. This CDR3 region has 18 residues.

The chain is built from TRBV16 and TRBJ2-1; D possibly corresponds to TRBD2 (6 bases). V was clipped by 0 bases and J by 5 bases, with 17 bases between them. CDR3 length: 17 residues. In germline, CDR1 is KGHSY, CDR2 FQNENV. This CDR3 reads CASSQSAPFGGDNEQFF. The CDR3 DNA reads TGTGCCAGCAGCCAATCCGCACCTTTTGGAGGGGACAATGAGCAGTTCTTC. Supplemented by reference TRBV16 and TRBJ2-1, the full variable domain reads GEEVAQTPKHLVRGEGQKAKLYCAPIKGHSYVFWYQQVLKNEFKFLISFQNENVFDETGMPKERFSAKCLPNSPCSLEIQATKLEDSAVYFCASSQSAPFGGDNEQFFGPGTRLTVL.

The gene calls are TRBV20-1 and TRBJ2-7, with 7 positions matching TRBD2. Trimming took 1 base from V and 0 from J; bases not matched to a gene: 9. Per the germline V gene, CDR1 is DFQATT and CDR2 is SNEGSKA (reference sequence). The CDR3 extends over 16 amino acids. CDR3 nucleotide sequence: TGCAGTGCTAGAGTATACCTAGCGGAGCTCTCCTACGAGCAGTACTTC. It codes for CSARVYLAELSYEQYF.

This clonotype was counted at least ten times. The chain joins TRBV7-3 to TRBJ2-1; possibly TRBD2 for D (6 bases). Per germline, CDR1 SGHTA and CDR2 FQGTGA. The CDR3 is made up of 15 amino acids. V gave up 5 bases and J gave up 3 bases, with 14 bases separating them. The CDR3 protein is CASSPIGGFYNEQFF. In nucleotides, the CDR3 is TGTGCCAGCAGCCCAATCGGGGGTTTCTACAATGAGCAGTTCTTC.

This chain links TRBV7-9 with TRBJ2-7; TRBD1 matches at 9 bases. Germline V lookup: CDR1 SEHNR, CDR2 FQNEAQ (reference sequence). The CDR3 has 15 residues. V shed 5 bases and J 0 bases; nucleotides not matched to a gene: 5. CDR3 in amino acids: CASSAPGQGSYEQYF. The CDR3, as DNA: TGTGCCAGCAGCGCGCCGGGACAGGGCTCCTACGAGCAGTACTTC.

This clonotype has a count of ten or more. The V and J genes are TRBV5-1 and TRBJ2-1; D unclear. This CDR3 is 15 amino acids long. Trimming took 0 bases from V and 4 from J, leaving 11 bases between them. CDR1 is SGHRS and CDR2 is YFSETQ in the germline V gene. In nucleotides, the CDR3 is TGCGCCAGCAGCTTGGATAGACCGACGTACAATGAGCAGTTCTTC. As protein: CASSLDRPTYNEQFF. Filled out from reference TRBV5-1 and TRBJ2-1, the complete variable domain reads KAGVTQTPRYLIKTRGQQVTLSCSPISGHRSVSWYQQTPGQGLQFLFEYFSETQRNKGNFPGRFSGRQFSNSRSEMNVSTLELGDSALYLCASSLDRPTYNEQFFGPGTRLTVL.

Ten or more counts support this clonotype. This chain uses TRBV6-5 with TRBJ2-1; D call uncertain. CDR3 length equals 13 residues. Looked up from germline, CDR1 is MNHEY and CDR2 is SVGAGI. V lost 0 bases, J lost 5 bases, and 5 bases lay in between. Here the CDR3 reads CASSYSGDNEQFF. The CDR3 DNA sequence: TGTGCCAGCAGTTACTCTGGAGACAATGAGCAGTTCTTC.

There are many counts of this clonotype. This rearrangement joins TRBV7-2 to TRBJ1-5; 9 nucleotides line up with TRBD1. V was clipped by 2 bases and J by 0 bases; unmatched bases: 5. The CDR3 runs to 17 residues. From germline, CDR1 is SGHTA and CDR2 FQGNSA. The chain's CDR3 is CASSLRGTGYSNQPQHF. The DNA for the CDR3 is TGTGCCAGCAGCTTAAGGGGGACAGGGTATAGCAATCAGCCCCAGCATTTT.

The chain employs TRBV7-9 and TRBJ2-5; no clear D. The germline V and J ends were trimmed by 2 bases and 0 bases, with 13 bases remaining between them. CDR1 is SEHNR, CDR2 FQNEAQ, per germline (reference sequence). The CDR3 runs 16 residues. CDR3 residues: CASSLSPTEYQETQYF. CDR3 DNA sequence: TGTGCCAGCAGCTTATCCCCGACGGAGTACCAAGAGACCCAGTACTTC.

This clonotype was observed at least ten times. The chain has TRBV4-3 and TRBJ2-7; a possible D gene is TRBD1 (5 bases). Trimming pared 2 bases from V and 3 bases from J, leaving 14 bases between. There are 15 residues in the CDR3. The germline gives CDR1 LGHNA, CDR2 YSLEER. CDR3 sequence: CASSQRQGEGYEQYF. The CDR3 DNA is TGCGCCAGCAGCCAACGCCAGGGCGAAGGCTACGAGCAGTACTTC.

This clonotype was picked up a small number of times. The chain carries TRBV29-1 and TRBJ2-7; D is possibly TRBD2 (5 bases). From germline, CDR1 is SQVTM and CDR2 ANQGSEA. The CDR3 runs 13 residues. With 0 bases removed from V and 5 bases from J, the gap between germline ends came to 11 bases. For the CDR3, the DNA is TGCAGCGTTGAAGATCTGGCGGGCCACGAGCAGTACTTC. Encoded protein: CSVEDLAGHEQYF.

The J gene is TRBJ1-2, the V gene TRBV6-1; perhaps TRBD1 as D (5 bases). The CDR3 runs 13 residues. Germline V lookup: CDR1 MNHNS, CDR2 SASEGT. V gave up 6 bases and J gave up 3 bases, with 11 bases separating them. The CDR3 DNA is TGTGCCAGCAGGGGGACTGGGGACTATGGCTACACCTTC. It yields the protein CASRGTGDYGYTF.

The V and J genes are TRBV12-3 or TRBV12-4 and TRBJ2-5, with TRBD2 identical over 7 bases. V dropped 3 bases and J dropped 5; count of bases not matched to a gene: 9. This CDR3 spans 15 amino acids. The CDR3 loop reads CASSFGGGMKETQYF. DNA for the CDR3: TGTGCCAGCAGTTTTGGGGGGGGAATGAAGGAGACCCAGTACTTC.

This chain connects TRBV7-6 to TRBJ2-3; D is possibly TRBD2 (6 bases). CDR1 and CDR2 (germline): SGHVS, FNYEAQ. The CDR3 loop spans 17 amino acids. V was pared by 5 bases and J by 3 bases, with 21 bases between. The CDR3 DNA reads as TGTGCCAGCAGCACCTACCTTAGTGTCCGGGGGACAGATACGCAGTATTTT. Encoded protein: CASSTYLSVRGTDTQYF. Looking up the rest from reference TRBV7-6 and TRBJ2-3 gives the full variable domain: GAGVSQSPRYKVTKRGQDVALRCDPISGHVSLYWYRQALGQGPEFLTYFNYEAQQDKSGLPNDRFSAERPEGSISTLTIQRTEQRDSAMYRCASSTYLSVRGTDTQYFGPGTRLTVL.

The J gene is TRBJ1-2, the V gene TRBV7-2; D remains ambiguous. The CDR3 is 13 residues long. The germline V and J ends were trimmed by 5 bases and 1 base, with 8 bases remaining between them. The germline V gene encodes CDR1 SGHTA and CDR2 FQGNSA. CDR3 sequence reads: CASSPPDNYGYTF. The CDR3 coding sequence is TGTGCCAGCAGCCCCCCGGATAACTATGGCTACACCTTC.

This clonotype was counted at least ten times. V gene TRBV24-1 combines with J gene TRBJ2-7; D ambiguous. Looked up from germline, CDR1 is KGHDR and CDR2 is SFDVKD. Trimming pared 3 bases from V and 6 bases from J, leaving 11 bases between. The CDR3 extends over 13 amino acids. Here the CDR3 reads CATSDRIQGEQYF. Here the CDR3 DNA reads TGTGCCACCAGTGATCGGATACAAGGCGAGCAGTACTTC.

This clonotype was seen many times. V and J are TRBV28 and TRBJ2-7; D is undetermined. The CDR3 runs to 12 residues. CDR1 and CDR2 (germline): MDHEN, SYDVKM. Trimming took 6 bases from V and 5 from J, leaving 11 bases between them. CDR3 region: CASSQTFHEQYF. The CDR3 coding sequence is TGTGCCAGCAGCCAGACCTTTCACGAGCAGTACTTC.

The rearrangement joins TRBV29-1 to TRBJ2-5; 7 bases are shared with TRBD2. V lost 7 bases and J lost 5; bases outside the gene matches: 7. This CDR3 is 12 amino acids long. Germline V lookup: CDR1 SQVTM, CDR2 ANQGSEA. DNA for the CDR3: TGCAGCGCCCTAGCGGCCGGTGAGACCCAGTACTTC. Amino acids: CSALAAGETQYF.

V gene TRBV2 combines with J gene TRBJ2-7, with 10 bases aligning to TRBD1. The CDR3 spans 12 residues. Germline V lookup: CDR1 SNHLY, CDR2 FYNNEI. The J segment lost 3 bases and the V segment lost 10 bases, leaving 3 bases of the junction unmatched. The CDR3 DNA is TGTGCCACCAGGACAGGGGGCTACGAGCAGTACTTC. Its translation: CATRTGGYEQYF. The whole variable domain, filled in from reference TRBV2 and TRBJ2-7, reads EPEVTQTPSHQVTQMGQEVILRCVPISNHLYFYWYRQILGQKVEFLVSFYNNEISEKSEIFDDQFSVERPDGSNFTLKIRSTKLEDSAMYFCATRTGGYEQYFGPGTRLTVT.

The chain uses TRBV6-6 and TRBJ2-5, with a possible D match to TRBD1 (5 bases). This CDR3 is 13 amino acids long. The V end lost 5 bases, the J end lost 5 bases, and 12 bases lay between the germline ends. Germline values: CDR1 MNHNY, CDR2 SVGAGI (reference sequence). The CDR3, as DNA: TGTGCCAGCAGTCAACAGGATCAGGAGACCCAGTACTTC. Protein sequence: CASSQQDQETQYF.

A few counts support this clonotype. The chain couples TRBV6-2 or TRBV6-3 to TRBJ2-7, with D possibly matching TRBD1 (6 bases). V gave up 6 bases and J gave up 1 base, with 16 bases separating them. Per germline, CDR1 MNHEY and CDR2 SVGEGT. This CDR3 is 15 amino acids long. The CDR3 coding sequence is TGTGCCAGCAGCCTATTACGGGACACTTCCTACGAGCAGTACTTC. Residues: CASSLLRDTSYEQYF.